This T cell receptor (beta chain) was found in a study of Graves' ophthalmopathy and Graves' hyperthyroidism. For repertoire sequencing, the TCR beta CDR3 regions were amplified from RNA transcripts. The first-round RT-PCR employed HTBI primers together with the Qiagen OneStep RT-PCR kit. A multiplex PCR was then performed as the second round. One entry per CDR3 protein results from TCRdb running MiXCR on the multiplex PCR reads. The sample shows some 250,000 distinct CDR3 sequences, roughly 50% of them seen only once. There are 12 residues in the CDR3. Germline V gives CDR1 SGHNT, CDR2 YYREEE (reference sequence). A note on this clonotype: Germline and junction disagree at one end, which may indicate a read error.

Sequencing was done on a sample of peripheral blood. The gene calls are TRBV5-4 and TRBJ1-1; D uncertain. This receptor was obtained from an adult man with Graves' ophthalmopathy. DNA of the CDR3: TGTGCCAGCAGCTTGGATGGAACTGAAGTTTTCTTT. This encodes CASSLDGTEVFF. Supplemented by reference TRBV5-4 and TRBJ1-1, the full variable domain reads ETGVTQSPTHLIKTRGQQVTLRCSSQSGHNTVSWYQQALGQGPQFIFQYYREEENGRGNFPPRFSGLQFPNYSSELNVNALELDDSALYLCASSLDGTEVFFGQGTRLTVV.